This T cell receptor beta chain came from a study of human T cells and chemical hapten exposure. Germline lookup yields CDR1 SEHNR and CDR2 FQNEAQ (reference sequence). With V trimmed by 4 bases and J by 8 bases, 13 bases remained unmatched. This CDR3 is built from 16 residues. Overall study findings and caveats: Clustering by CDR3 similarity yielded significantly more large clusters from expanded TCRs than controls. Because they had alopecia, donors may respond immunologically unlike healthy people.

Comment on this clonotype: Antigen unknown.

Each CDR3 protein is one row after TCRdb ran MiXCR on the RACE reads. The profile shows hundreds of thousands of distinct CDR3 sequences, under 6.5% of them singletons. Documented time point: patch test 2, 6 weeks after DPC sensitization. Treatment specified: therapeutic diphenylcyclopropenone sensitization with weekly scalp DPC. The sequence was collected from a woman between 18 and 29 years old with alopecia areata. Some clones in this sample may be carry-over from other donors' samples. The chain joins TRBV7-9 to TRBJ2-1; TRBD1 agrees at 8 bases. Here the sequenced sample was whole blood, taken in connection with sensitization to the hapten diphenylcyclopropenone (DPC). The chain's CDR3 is CASSSYRGMNPDEQFF. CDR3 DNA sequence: TGTGCCAGCAGCTCCTACAGGGGGATGAATCCCGATGAGCAGTTCTTC.